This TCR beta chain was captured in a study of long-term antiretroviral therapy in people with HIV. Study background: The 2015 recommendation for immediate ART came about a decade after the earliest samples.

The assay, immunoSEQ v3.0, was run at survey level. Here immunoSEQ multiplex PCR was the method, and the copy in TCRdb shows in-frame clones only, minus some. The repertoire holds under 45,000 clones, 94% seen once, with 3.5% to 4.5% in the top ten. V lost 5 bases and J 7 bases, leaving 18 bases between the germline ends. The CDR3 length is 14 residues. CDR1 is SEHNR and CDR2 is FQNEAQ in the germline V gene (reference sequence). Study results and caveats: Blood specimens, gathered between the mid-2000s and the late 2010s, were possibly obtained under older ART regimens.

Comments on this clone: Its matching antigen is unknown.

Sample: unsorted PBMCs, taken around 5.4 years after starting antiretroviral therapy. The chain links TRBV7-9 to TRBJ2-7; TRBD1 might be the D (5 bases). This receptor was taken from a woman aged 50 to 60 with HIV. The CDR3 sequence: CASSQWAGLREQYF. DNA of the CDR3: TGTGCCAGCAGCCAATGGGCAGGGCTTCGGGAGCAGTACTTC.